A selection of T cell receptor beta chains follows, all from one sample in a study of spatial heterogeneity in lung cancer. Via MiXCR, TCRdb re-called the 5' RACE reads, giving one row per CDR3 protein. The profile shows roughly 39,000 distinct CDR3 sequences, roughly 8% of them singletons. Sequencing used PBMCs, obtained at surgery. The receptors originated from a male donor with early-stage non-small cell lung cancer. The CDR3 runs from the conserved cysteine through the conserved F or W. Each record gives: CDR3 DNA, CDR3 protein, D gene, V gene, clone size, J gene. D genes are given only for firm matches. A row's size may be missing; if present it is once, few, many or a size class.

cdr3_nt: TGTGCCAGCAGCCCGCGGACAGGGGGCTCGACTGAAGCTTTCTTT
cdr3_aa: CASSPRTGGSTEAFF
d_call: TRBD1
v_call: TRBV7-3
clone_size: many
j_call: TRBJ1-1

cdr3_nt: TGCGCCAGCAGCTGGCGGAAGGGGGGGACTGAAGCTTTCTTT
cdr3_aa: CASSWRKGGTEAFF
d_call: .
v_call: TRBV5-1
clone_size: many
j_call: TRBJ1-1

cdr3_nt: TGTGCCATCACCTTGGACGGTTATGGCTACACCTTC
cdr3_aa: CAITLDGYGYTF
d_call: .
v_call: TRBV10-3
clone_size: few
j_call: TRBJ1-2

cdr3_nt: TGTGCCAGCAGAAAAACCGGGACAGGGGAGTGGAATGAGCAGTTCTTC
cdr3_aa: CASRKTGTGEWNEQFF
d_call: TRBD1
v_call: TRBV7-2
clone_size: .
j_call: TRBJ2-1

cdr3_nt: TGTGCCAGCAGCGTCACGGGCGGGGGGACTTCCTACAATGAGCAGTTCTTC
cdr3_aa: CASSVTGGGTSYNEQFF
d_call: TRBD2
v_call: TRBV9
clone_size: .
j_call: TRBJ2-1

cdr3_nt: TGCGCCAGCAGCCCCGTAGCGGGGGGGACAGATACGCAGTATTTT
cdr3_aa: CASSPVAGGTDTQYF
d_call: TRBD2
v_call: TRBV4-1
clone_size: many
j_call: TRBJ2-3

cdr3_nt: TGTGCCAGCAGTTTACAGGGGAAACAGCCCCAGCATTTT
cdr3_aa: CASSLQGKQPQHF
d_call: TRBD1
v_call: TRBV6-6
clone_size: .
j_call: TRBJ1-5

cdr3_nt: TGTGCCAGCAGCCAAGGTCTCTACAATGAGCAGTTCTTC
cdr3_aa: CASSQGLYNEQFF
d_call: .
v_call: TRBV14
clone_size: many
j_call: TRBJ2-1

cdr3_nt: TGTGCCAGCAGTGTGTCGGGCCGTACGAACACCGGGGAGCTGTTTTTT
cdr3_aa: CASSVSGRTNTGELFF
d_call: .
v_call: TRBV2
clone_size: many
j_call: TRBJ2-2

cdr3_nt: TGTGCCAGCAGCGCCGGGACCAACACCGGGGAGCTGTTTTTT
cdr3_aa: CASSAGTNTGELFF
d_call: .
v_call: TRBV5-4
clone_size: many
j_call: TRBJ2-2

cdr3_nt: TGCAGCGTCAAGCGGGGGGCCACCTACGAGCAGTACTTC
cdr3_aa: CSVKRGATYEQYF
d_call: TRBD2
v_call: TRBV29-1
clone_size: many
j_call: TRBJ2-7

cdr3_nt: TGTGCCAGCAGCTTAGCTAGCGGGGGGTTTACAGATACGCAGTATTTT
cdr3_aa: CASSLASGGFTDTQYF
d_call: TRBD2
v_call: TRBV7-2
clone_size: few
j_call: TRBJ2-3

cdr3_nt: TGCAGCGCCGGGACTAGCGGGAACAATGAGCAGTTCTTC
cdr3_aa: CSAGTSGNNEQFF
d_call: TRBD2
v_call: TRBV29-1
clone_size: .
j_call: TRBJ2-1

cdr3_nt: TGTGCCAGCAGTTGGACCGGGGCGAACACCATATATTTT
cdr3_aa: CASSWTGANTIYF
d_call: .
v_call: TRBV2
clone_size: many
j_call: TRBJ1-3

cdr3_nt: TGTGCCAGCAGCGAAGTGCGTGGACAGAAAACCGGGGAGCTGTTTTTT
cdr3_aa: CASSEVRGQKTGELFF
d_call: .
v_call: TRBV7-4
clone_size: many
j_call: TRBJ2-2

cdr3_nt: TGTGCCAGCTCTCGGACAGGCTCAACCAAAAACATTCAGTACTTC
cdr3_aa: CASSRTGSTKNIQYF
d_call: TRBD1
v_call: TRBV7-2
clone_size: many
j_call: TRBJ2-4

cdr3_nt: TGCGCCAGCAGCCAAGTTAGGGGCGGGGAGCTGTTTTTT
cdr3_aa: CASSQVRGGELFF
d_call: .
v_call: TRBV4-3
clone_size: many
j_call: TRBJ2-2

cdr3_nt: TGTGCCAGCAGAAGTAGGACAGGGGCGGGCACAGATACGCAGTATTTT
cdr3_aa: CASRSRTGAGTDTQYF
d_call: TRBD1
v_call: TRBV6-1
clone_size: many
j_call: TRBJ2-3

cdr3_nt: TGTGCCAGCAGCTTACGGACAGGGTCGGACGAGCAGTACTTC
cdr3_aa: CASSLRTGSDEQYF
d_call: TRBD1
v_call: TRBV3-1
clone_size: .
j_call: TRBJ2-7

cdr3_nt: TGTGCCAGCAGCCGCCGGGACAGGGCTGAGCAGTACTTC
cdr3_aa: CASSRRDRAEQYF
d_call: TRBD1
v_call: TRBV12-3/TRBV12-4
clone_size: .
j_call: TRBJ2-7

cdr3_nt: TGCAGTGCTAGAGTCCCAGGATCTAATTCACCCCTCCACTTT
cdr3_aa: CSARVPGSNSPLHF
d_call: .
v_call: TRBV20-1
clone_size: .
j_call: TRBJ1-6

cdr3_nt: TGTGCCTGGAGCCGGACGAATCCCTACGAGCAGTACTTC
cdr3_aa: CAWSRTNPYEQYF
d_call: .
v_call: TRBV30
clone_size: few
j_call: TRBJ2-7

cdr3_nt: TGTGCCAGCAGTCTGACAGGGGACGATGATCAGCCCCAGCATTTT
cdr3_aa: CASSLTGDDDQPQHF
d_call: TRBD1
v_call: TRBV5-5
clone_size: many
j_call: TRBJ1-5

cdr3_nt: TGTGCCAGCAGTTACTCGATGTGGCGGGGTGCCTACGAGCAGTACTTC
cdr3_aa: CASSYSMWRGAYEQYF
d_call: .
v_call: TRBV6-2/TRBV6-3
clone_size: many
j_call: TRBJ2-7

cdr3_nt: TGTGCCAGCAGTAACAGGGGCTCTGGGGCCAACGTCCTGACTTTC
cdr3_aa: CASSNRGSGANVLTF
d_call: TRBD1
v_call: TRBV6-2/TRBV6-3
clone_size: .
j_call: TRBJ2-6

cdr3_nt: TGTGCCAGCAGTTACTCGAGGGGCAGCCAAGAGACCCAGTACTTC
cdr3_aa: CASSYSRGSQETQYF
d_call: .
v_call: TRBV6-2/TRBV6-3
clone_size: .
j_call: TRBJ2-5

cdr3_nt: TGTGCCAGCGGCTTTCGTGTAGGGGGTGGCTATAATTCACCCCTCCACTTT
cdr3_aa: CASGFRVGGGYNSPLHF
d_call: .
v_call: TRBV5-6
clone_size: .
j_call: TRBJ1-6

cdr3_nt: TGTGCTAGTGGTTTGGTGTCTACCTACGAGCAGTACTTC
cdr3_aa: CASGLVSTYEQYF
d_call: .
v_call: TRBV12-5
clone_size: many
j_call: TRBJ2-7

cdr3_nt: TGTGCCACCAGCAGAGGACTAGCCGACGAGCAGTACTTC
cdr3_aa: CATSRGLADEQYF
d_call: TRBD2
v_call: TRBV15
clone_size: few
j_call: TRBJ2-7

cdr3_nt: TGTGCCAGCAGCTTAGCTGTGGGACTAGCGGGAGGGCAGCAAGAGACCCAGTACTTC
cdr3_aa: CASSLAVGLAGGQQETQYF
d_call: TRBD2
v_call: TRBV7-9
clone_size: many
j_call: TRBJ2-5

cdr3_nt: TGTGCCACCAGCAGAGATCCGGGGAGCTCCTACGAGCAGTACTTC
cdr3_aa: CATSRDPGSSYEQYF
d_call: .
v_call: TRBV15
clone_size: many
j_call: TRBJ2-7

cdr3_nt: TGTGCCAGTACACGTGCCGGCTATGGCTACACCTTC
cdr3_aa: CASTRAGYGYTF
d_call: .
v_call: TRBV19
clone_size: .
j_call: TRBJ1-2

cdr3_nt: TGCAGTGCTCCTAAAGGATGGGGACAGGATATCTCTGGAAACACCATATATTTT
cdr3_aa: CSAPKGWGQDISGNTIYF
d_call: TRBD1
v_call: TRBV20-1
clone_size: many
j_call: TRBJ1-3

cdr3_nt: TGTGCCAGCAGCTTTACCCGGGGACTGAGGAATGAGCAGTTCTTC
cdr3_aa: CASSFTRGLRNEQFF
d_call: .
v_call: TRBV7-3
clone_size: many
j_call: TRBJ2-1